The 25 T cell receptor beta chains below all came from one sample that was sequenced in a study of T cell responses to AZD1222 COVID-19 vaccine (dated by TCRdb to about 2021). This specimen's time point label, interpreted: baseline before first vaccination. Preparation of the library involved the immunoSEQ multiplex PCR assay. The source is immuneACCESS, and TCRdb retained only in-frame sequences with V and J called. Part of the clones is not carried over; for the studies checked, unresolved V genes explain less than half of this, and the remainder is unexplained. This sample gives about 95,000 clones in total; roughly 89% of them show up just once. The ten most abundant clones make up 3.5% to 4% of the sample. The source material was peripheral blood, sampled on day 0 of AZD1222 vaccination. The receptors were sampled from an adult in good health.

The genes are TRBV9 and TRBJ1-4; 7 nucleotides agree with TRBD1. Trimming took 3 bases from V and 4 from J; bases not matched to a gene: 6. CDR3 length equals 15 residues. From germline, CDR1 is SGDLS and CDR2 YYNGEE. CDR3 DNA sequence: TGTGCCAGCAGCGCGTCCGGGACAGTTAATGAAAAACTGTTTTTT. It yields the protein CASSASGTVNEKLFF.

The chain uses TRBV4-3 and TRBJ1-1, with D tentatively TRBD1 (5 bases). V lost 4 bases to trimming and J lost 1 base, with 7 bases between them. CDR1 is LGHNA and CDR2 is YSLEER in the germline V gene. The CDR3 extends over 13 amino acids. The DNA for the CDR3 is TGCGCCAGCAGCCGTGACAGGAACACTGAAGCTTTCTTT. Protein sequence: CASSRDRNTEAFF.

The CDR3 DNA is TGTGCCAGCAGTAACGTCGGAGGGTTGGGTTCACCCCTCCACTTT. Amino acids: CASSNVGGLGSPLHF. The chain is built from TRBV28 and TRBJ1-6; D is uncertain. The CDR3 sequence is 15 residues long. V was pared by 5 bases and J by 9 bases, with 17 bases between. CDR1 is MDHEN and CDR2 is SYDVKM in the germline V gene.

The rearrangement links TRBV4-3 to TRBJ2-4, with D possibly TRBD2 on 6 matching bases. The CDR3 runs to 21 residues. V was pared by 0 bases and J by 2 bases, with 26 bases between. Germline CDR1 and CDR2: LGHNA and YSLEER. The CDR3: CASSQDWPWVGGATTKNIQYF. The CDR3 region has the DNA TGCGCCAGCAGCCAAGATTGGCCGTGGGTCGGGGGAGCAACTACCAAAAACATTCAGTACTTC.

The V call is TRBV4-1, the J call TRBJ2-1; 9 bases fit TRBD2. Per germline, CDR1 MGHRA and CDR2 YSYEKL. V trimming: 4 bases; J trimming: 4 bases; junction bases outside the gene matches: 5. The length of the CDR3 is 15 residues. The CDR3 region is CASSPSSGGYNEQFF. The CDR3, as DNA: TGCGCCAGCAGCCCCTCCAGCGGGGGGTACAATGAGCAGTTCTTC.

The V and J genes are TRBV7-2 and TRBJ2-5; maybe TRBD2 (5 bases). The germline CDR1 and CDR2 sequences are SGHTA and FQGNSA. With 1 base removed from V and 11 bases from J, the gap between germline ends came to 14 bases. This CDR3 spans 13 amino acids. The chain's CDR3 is CASSLEPPSSQYF. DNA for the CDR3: TGTGCCAGCAGCTTAGAACCTCCTAGCAGTCAGTACTTC.

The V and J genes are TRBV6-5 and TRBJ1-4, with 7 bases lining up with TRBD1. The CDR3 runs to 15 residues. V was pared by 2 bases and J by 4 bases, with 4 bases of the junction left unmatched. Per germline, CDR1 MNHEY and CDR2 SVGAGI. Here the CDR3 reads CASSYRTGYNEKLFF. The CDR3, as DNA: TGTGCCAGCAGTTACCGGACAGGCTATAATGAAAAACTGTTTTTT.

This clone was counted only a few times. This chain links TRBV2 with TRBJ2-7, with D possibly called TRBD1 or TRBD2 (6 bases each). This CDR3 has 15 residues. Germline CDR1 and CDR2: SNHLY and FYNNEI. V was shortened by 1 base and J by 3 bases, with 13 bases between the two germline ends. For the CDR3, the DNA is TGTGCCAGCAGTGAAGAAGGGGGACTCCACTACGAGCAGTACTTC. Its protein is CASSEEGGLHYEQYF. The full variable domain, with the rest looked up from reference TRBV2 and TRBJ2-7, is EPEVTQTPSHQVTQMGQEVILRCVPISNHLYFYWYRQILGQKVEFLVSFYNNEISEKSEIFDDQFSVERPDGSNFTLKIRSTKLEDSAMYFCASSEEGGLHYEQYFGPGTRLTVT.

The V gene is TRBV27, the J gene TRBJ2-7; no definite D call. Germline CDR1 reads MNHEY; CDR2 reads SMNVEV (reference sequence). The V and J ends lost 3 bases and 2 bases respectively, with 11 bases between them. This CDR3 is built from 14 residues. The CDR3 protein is CASSLGDNPYEQYF. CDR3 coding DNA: TGTGCCAGCAGTTTGGGTGACAATCCCTACGAGCAGTACTTC.

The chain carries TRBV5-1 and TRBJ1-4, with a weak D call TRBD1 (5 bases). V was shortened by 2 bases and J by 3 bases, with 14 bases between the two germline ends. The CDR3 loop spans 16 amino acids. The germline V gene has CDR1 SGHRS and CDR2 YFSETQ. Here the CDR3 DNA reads TGCGCCAGCAGCTTATTCTCAGTAGGGGCTAATGAAAAACTGTTTTTT. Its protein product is CASSLFSVGANEKLFF.

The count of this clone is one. The CDR3 is CASSLRGETQYF. The CDR3 bases are TGTGCCAGCAGTCTCAGGGGGGAGACCCAGTACTTC. The chain is built from TRBV13 and TRBJ2-5, with 7 bases aligning to TRBD1. Germline CDR1 and CDR2: PRHDT and FYEKMQ (reference sequence). V lost 6 bases to trimming and J lost 5 bases; unmatched junction nucleotides: 3. This CDR3 has 12 residues.

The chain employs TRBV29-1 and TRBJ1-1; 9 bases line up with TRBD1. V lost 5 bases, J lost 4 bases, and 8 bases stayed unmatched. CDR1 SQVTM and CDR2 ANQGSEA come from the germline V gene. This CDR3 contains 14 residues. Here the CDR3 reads CSVHRGPGGTEAFF. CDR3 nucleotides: TGCAGCGTTCACAGGGGGCCAGGGGGCACTGAAGCTTTCTTT.

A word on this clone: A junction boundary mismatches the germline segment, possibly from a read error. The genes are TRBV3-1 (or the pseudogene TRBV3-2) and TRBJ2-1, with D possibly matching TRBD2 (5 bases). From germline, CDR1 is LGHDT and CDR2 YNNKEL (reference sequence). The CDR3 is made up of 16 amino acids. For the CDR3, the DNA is TGTGCCAGCACCTCGAGGACGGGGAGCTCCCACAATGAGCAGTTCTTC. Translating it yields CASTSRTGSSHNEQFF.

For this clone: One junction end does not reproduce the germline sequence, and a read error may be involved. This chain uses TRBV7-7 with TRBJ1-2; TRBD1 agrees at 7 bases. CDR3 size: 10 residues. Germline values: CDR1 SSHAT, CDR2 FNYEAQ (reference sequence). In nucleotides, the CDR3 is TGTGCTAGCAGCTCCAGACAGGGCCACTTC. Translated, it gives CASSSRQGHF.

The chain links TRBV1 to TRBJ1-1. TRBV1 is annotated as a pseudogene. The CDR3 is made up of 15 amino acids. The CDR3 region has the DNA TGCACCAGGCGGCAGAGACCGCGGGCGAACACTGAAGCTTTCTTT. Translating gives CTRRQRPRANTEAFF.

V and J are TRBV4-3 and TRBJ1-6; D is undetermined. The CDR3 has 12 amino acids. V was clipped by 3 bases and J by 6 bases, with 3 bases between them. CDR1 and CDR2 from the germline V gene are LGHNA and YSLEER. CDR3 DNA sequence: TGCGCCAGCAGCCATCTTAATTCACCCCTCCACTTT. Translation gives CASSHLNSPLHF.

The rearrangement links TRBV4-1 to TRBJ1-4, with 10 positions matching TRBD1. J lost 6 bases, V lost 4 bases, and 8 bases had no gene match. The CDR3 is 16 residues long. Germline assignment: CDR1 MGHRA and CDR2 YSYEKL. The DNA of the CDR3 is TGCGCCAGCAGCCGAGCTTGGGGGACAGGGGATGAAAAACTGTTTTTT. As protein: CASSRAWGTGDEKLFF.

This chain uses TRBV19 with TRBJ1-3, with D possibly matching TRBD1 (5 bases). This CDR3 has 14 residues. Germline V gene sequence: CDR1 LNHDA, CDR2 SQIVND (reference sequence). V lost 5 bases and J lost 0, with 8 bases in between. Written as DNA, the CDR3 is TGTGCCAGTAGTGAAGGGGACTCTGGAAACACCATATATTTT. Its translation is CASSEGDSGNTIYF.

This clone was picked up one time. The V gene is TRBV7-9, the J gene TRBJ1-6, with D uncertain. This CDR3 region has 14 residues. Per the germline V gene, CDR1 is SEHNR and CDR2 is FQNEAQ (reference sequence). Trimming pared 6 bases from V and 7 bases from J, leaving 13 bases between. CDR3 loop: CASSPPRGNSPLHF. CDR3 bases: TGTGCCAGCAGTCCGCCTAGAGGGAATTCACCCCTCCACTTT.

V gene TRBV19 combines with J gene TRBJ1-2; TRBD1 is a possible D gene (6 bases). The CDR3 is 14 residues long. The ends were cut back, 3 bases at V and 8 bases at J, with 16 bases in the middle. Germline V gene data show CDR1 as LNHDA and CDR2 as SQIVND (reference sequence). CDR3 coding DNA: TGTGCCAGTAGTATTCTGGGGGCTTTAAGGGGCTACACCTTC. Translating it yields CASSILGALRGYTF. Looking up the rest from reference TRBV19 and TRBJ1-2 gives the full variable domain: DGGITQSPKYLFRKEGQNVTLSCEQNLNHDAMYWYRQDPGQGLRLIYYSQIVNDFQKGDIAEGYSVSREKKESFPLTVTSAQKNPTAFYLCASSILGALRGYTFGSGTRLTVV.

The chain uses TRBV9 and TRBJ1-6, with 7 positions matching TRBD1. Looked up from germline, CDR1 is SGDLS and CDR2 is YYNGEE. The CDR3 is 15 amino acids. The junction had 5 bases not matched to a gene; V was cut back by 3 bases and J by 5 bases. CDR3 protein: CASSALDRDNSPLHF. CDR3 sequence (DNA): TGTGCCAGCAGCGCCCTAGACAGGGATAATTCACCCCTCCACTTT.

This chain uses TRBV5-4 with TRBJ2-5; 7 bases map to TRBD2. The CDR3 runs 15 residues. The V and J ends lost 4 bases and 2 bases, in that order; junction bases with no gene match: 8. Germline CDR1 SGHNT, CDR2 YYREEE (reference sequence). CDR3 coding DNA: TGTGCCAGCAGCCCGGGGGGAGTCACTCAAGAGACCCAGTACTTC. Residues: CASSPGGVTQETQYF.

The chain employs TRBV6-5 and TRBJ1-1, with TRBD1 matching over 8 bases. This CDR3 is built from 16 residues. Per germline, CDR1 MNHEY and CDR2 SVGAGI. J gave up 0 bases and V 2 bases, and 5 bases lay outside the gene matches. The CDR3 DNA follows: TGTGCCAGCAGTTACACACAGGGGGGGATGAACACTGAAGCTTTCTTT. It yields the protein CASSYTQGGMNTEAFF.

The CDR3 sequence: CATRRGWYNEQFF. In DNA, the CDR3 is TGTGCCACCCGGCGGGGATGGTACAATGAGCAGTTCTTC. This chain links TRBV15 with TRBJ2-1; TRBD2 might be the D (6 bases). Germline CDR1 is LNHNV and CDR2 is YYDKDF (reference sequence). Trimming pared 8 bases from V and 4 bases from J, leaving 12 bases between. The CDR3 extends over 13 amino acids.

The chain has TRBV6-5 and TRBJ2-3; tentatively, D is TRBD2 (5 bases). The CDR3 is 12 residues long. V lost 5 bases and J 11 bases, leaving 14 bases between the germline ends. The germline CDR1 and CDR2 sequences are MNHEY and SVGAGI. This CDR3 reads CASSPKGREQYF. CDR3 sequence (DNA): TGTGCCAGCAGTCCCAAAGGACGGGAGCAGTATTTT.